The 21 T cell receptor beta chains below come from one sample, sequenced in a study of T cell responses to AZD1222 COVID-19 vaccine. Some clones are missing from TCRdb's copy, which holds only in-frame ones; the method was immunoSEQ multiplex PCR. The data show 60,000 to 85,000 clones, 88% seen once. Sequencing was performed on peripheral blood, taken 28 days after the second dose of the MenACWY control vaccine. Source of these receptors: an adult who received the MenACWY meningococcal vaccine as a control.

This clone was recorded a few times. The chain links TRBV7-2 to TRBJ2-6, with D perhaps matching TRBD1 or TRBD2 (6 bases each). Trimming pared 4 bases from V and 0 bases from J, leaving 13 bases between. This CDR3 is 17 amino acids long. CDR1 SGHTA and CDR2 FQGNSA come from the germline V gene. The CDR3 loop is CASSWRGESSGANVLTF. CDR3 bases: TGTGCCAGCAGCTGGAGGGGGGAGAGCTCTGGGGCCAACGTCCTGACTTTC.

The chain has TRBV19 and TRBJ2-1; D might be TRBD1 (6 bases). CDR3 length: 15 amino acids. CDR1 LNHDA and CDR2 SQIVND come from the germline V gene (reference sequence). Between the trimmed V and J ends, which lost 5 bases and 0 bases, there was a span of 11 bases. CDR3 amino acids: CASSGATGSYNEQFF. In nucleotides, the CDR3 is TGTGCCAGTAGTGGGGCGACAGGCTCCTACAATGAGCAGTTCTTC.

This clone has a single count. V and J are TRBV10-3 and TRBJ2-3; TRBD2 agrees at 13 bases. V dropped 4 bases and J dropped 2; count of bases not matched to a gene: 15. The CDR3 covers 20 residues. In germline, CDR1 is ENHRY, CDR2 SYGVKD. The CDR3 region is CAISGPLPGLAGLYTDTQYF. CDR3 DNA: TGTGCCATCAGTGGACCTCTCCCGGGACTAGCGGGGCTTTACACAGATACGCAGTATTTT.

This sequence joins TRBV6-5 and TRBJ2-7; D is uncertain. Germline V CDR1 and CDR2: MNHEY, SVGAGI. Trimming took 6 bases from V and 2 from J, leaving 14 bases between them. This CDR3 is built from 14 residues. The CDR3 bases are TGTGCCAGCAGCTCCTATACACAAGCCTACGAGCAGTACTTC. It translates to CASSSYTQAYEQYF.

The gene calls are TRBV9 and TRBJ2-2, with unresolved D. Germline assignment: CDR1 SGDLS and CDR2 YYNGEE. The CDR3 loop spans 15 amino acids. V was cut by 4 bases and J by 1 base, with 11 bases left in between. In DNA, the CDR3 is TGTGCCAGCAGCCTGACTTGGGGGAACACCGGGGAGCTGTTTTTT. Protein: CASSLTWGNTGELFF.

The CDR3 DNA reads as TGCGCCAGCGAGCGGGGCCCAAGCTCCTACGAGCAGTACTTC. Translated: CASERGPSSYEQYF. V usage is TRBV5-1 and J usage is TRBJ2-7; 7 nucleotides agree with TRBD2. The CDR3 spans 14 residues. Germline trimming cut 7 bases from V and 0 bases from J; bases unmatched to any gene: 7. CDR1 is SGHRS, CDR2 YFSETQ, per germline.

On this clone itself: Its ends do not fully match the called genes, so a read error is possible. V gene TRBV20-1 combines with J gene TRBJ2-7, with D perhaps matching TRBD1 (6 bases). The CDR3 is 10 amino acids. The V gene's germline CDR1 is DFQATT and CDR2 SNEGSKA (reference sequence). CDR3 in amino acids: CSASSRDTDF. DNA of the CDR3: TGCAGTGCTAGTTCCCGGGACACGGACTTC.

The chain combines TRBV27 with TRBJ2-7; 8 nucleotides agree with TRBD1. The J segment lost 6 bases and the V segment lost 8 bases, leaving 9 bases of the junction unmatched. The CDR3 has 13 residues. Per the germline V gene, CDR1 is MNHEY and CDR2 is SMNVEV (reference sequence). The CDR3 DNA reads TGTGCCAGCCGACTTACAGGGGGGTCCGAGCAGTACTTC. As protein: CASRLTGGSEQYF.

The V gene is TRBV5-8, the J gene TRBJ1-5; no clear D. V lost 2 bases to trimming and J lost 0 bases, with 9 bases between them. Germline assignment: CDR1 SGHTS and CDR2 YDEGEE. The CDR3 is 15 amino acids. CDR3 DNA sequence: TGTGCCAGCAGCTTCTGGACGGGTAGCAATCAGCCCCAGCATTTT. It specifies CASSFWTGSNQPQHF.

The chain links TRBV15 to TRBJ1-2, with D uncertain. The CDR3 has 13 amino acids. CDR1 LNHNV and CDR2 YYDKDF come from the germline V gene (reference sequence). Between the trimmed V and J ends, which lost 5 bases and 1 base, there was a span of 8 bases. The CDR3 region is CATSVRSNYGYTF. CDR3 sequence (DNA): TGTGCCACCAGCGTTAGAAGTAACTATGGCTACACCTTC. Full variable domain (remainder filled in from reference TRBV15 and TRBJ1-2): DAMVIQNPRYQVTQFGKPVTLSCSQTLNHNVMYWYQQKSSQAPKLLFHYYDKDFNNEADTPDNFQSRRPNTSFCFLDIRSPGLGDTAMYLCATSVRSNYGYTFGSGTRLTVV.

CDR3 nucleotide sequence: TGTGCCAGCAGCTTTCCTATTAGCGGGAGTCGAACAGATACGCAGTATTTT. This sequence encodes CASSFPISGSRTDTQYF. The V gene is TRBV11-2, the J gene TRBJ2-3; 9 bases match TRBD2. The length of the CDR3 is 17 residues. The J segment lost 3 bases and the V segment lost 3 bases, leaving 10 bases of the junction unmatched. Germline CDR1 SGHAT, CDR2 FQNNGV. The whole variable domain, remainder taken from reference TRBV11-2 and TRBJ2-3, is EAGVAQSPRYKIIEKRQSVAFWCNPISGHATLYWYQQILGQGPKLLIQFQNNGVVDDSQLPKDRFSAERLKGVDSTLKIQPAKLEDSAVYLCASSFPISGSRTDTQYFGPGTRLTVL.

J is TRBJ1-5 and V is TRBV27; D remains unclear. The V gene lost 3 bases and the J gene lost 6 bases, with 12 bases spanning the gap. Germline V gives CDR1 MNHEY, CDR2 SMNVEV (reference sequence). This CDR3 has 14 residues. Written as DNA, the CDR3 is TGTGCCAGCAGTTTGAGGGCAGTCGGTCAGCCCCAGCATTTT. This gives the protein CASSLRAVGQPQHF.

The CDR3 sequence: CASSQEWGHEQYF. In DNA, the CDR3 is TGCGCCAGCAGCCAAGAGTGGGGGCATGAGCAGTACTTC. The chain links TRBV4-3 to TRBJ2-7; possible D gene TRBD1, 6 bases. CDR1 is LGHNA, CDR2 YSLEER, per germline. The V end lost 0 bases, the J end lost 7 bases, and 10 bases lay between the germline ends. The CDR3 sequence is 13 residues long.

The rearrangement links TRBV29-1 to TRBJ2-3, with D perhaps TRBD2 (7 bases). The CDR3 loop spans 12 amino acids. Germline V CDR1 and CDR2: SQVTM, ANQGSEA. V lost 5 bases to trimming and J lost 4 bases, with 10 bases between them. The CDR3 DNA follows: TGCAGCGTTAGGGGGGGTTCAGATACGCAGTATTTT. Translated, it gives CSVRGGSDTQYF.

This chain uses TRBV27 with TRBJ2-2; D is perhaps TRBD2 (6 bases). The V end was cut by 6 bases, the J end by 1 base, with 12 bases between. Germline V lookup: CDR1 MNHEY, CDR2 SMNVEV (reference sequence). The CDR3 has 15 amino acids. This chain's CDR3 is CASSVAGWNTGELFF. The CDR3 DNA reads TGTGCCAGCAGCGTGGCGGGATGGAACACCGGGGAGCTGTTTTTT.

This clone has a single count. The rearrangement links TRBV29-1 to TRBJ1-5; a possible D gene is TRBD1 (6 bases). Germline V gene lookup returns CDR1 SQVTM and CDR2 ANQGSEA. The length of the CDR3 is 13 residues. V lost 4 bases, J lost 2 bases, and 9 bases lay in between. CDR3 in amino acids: CSVVEGGNQPQHF. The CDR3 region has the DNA TGCAGCGTTGTTGAGGGGGGCAATCAGCCCCAGCATTTT.

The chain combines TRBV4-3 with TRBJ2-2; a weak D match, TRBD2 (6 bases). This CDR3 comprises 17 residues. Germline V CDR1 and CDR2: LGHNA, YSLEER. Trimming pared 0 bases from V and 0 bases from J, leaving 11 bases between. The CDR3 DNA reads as TGCGCCAGCAGCCAAGATCGGGTAGCGGCGAACACCGGGGAGCTGTTTTTT. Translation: CASSQDRVAANTGELFF.

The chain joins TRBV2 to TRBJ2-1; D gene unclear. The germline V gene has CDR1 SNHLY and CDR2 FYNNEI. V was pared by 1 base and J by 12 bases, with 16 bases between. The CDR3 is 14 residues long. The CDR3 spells CASSEGERSRGQFF. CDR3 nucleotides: TGTGCCAGCAGTGAAGGCGAACGGAGCCGAGGGCAGTTCTTC.

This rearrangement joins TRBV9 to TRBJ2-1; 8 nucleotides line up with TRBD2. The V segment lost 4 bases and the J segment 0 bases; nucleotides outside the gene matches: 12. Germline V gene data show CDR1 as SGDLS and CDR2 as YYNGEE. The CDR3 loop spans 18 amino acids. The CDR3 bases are TGTGCCAGCAGCCCACGGGCTAGCGGGTTGGGCTCCTACAATGAGCAGTTCTTC. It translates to CASSPRASGLGSYNEQFF.

The CDR3 reads CAIRKGTGDQETQYF. The CDR3 coding sequence is TGTGCCATCAGGAAAGGGACAGGGGACCAAGAGACCCAGTACTTC. The V gene is TRBV10-3, the J gene TRBJ2-5; TRBD1 matches at 10 bases. The V and J ends lost 6 bases and 0 bases, in that order; junction bases with no gene match: 4. In germline, CDR1 is ENHRY, CDR2 SYGVKD. The CDR3 runs 15 residues.

CDR3 in DNA: TGTGCCAGCAGCTCGCCGGGACAGGGGGCTGTAAACATTCAGTACTTC. Its protein product is CASSSPGQGAVNIQYF. The V gene is TRBV28, the J gene TRBJ2-4, with 12 bases that match TRBD1. The CDR3 runs to 16 residues. Germline CDR1 and CDR2: MDHEN and SYDVKM. The junction had 9 bases not matched to a gene; V was cut back by 6 bases and J by 6 bases.